These 26 T cell receptor beta chains came from one sample sequenced in a study of T cell responses to AZD1222 COVID-19 vaccine. Produced via immunoSEQ multiplex PCR; TCRdb's table is partial and in-frame only. This sample has 150,000 to 200,000 clones, with approximately 87% found just once. The sample was peripheral blood, taken on day 0 of MenACWY control vaccination. The receptors shown here come from an adult in good health.

The J gene is TRBJ2-3, the V gene TRBV29-1; no clear D. Trimming stripped 6 bases from V and 2 bases from J, with 15 bases between. Per the germline V gene, CDR1 is SQVTM and CDR2 is ANQGSEA. The CDR3 consists of 14 residues. The CDR3 spells CSVATPLITDTQYF. The CDR3, as DNA: TGCAGCGTCGCCACGCCACTAATCACAGATACGCAGTATTTT.

The J gene is TRBJ2-3, the V gene TRBV6-4; perhaps TRBD1 as D (5 bases). This CDR3 has 15 amino acids. The V gene lost 3 bases and the J gene lost 0 bases, with 10 bases spanning the gap. CDR1 and CDR2 (germline): MRHNA, SNTAGT. The CDR3 loop reads CASSDVQGSTDTQYF. The CDR3 coding sequence is TGTGCCAGCAGTGATGTTCAGGGCAGCACAGATACGCAGTATTTT.

This clone has just one count. The chain joins TRBV5-1 to TRBJ1-1; D unresolved. CDR1 is SGHRS, CDR2 YFSETQ, per germline. The V end was cut by 0 bases, the J end by 0 bases, with 9 bases between. The CDR3 is 15 amino acids. The CDR3 sequence is CASSLGGIMNTEAFF. In DNA, the CDR3 is TGCGCCAGCAGCTTGGGGGGAATCATGAACACTGAAGCTTTCTTT. The variable domain in full, with the rest retrieved from reference TRBV5-1 and TRBJ1-1, is KAGVTQTPRYLIKTRGQQVTLSCSPISGHRSVSWYQQTPGQGLQFLFEYFSETQRNKGNFPGRFSGRQFSNSRSEMNVSTLELGDSALYLCASSLGGIMNTEAFFGQGTRLTVV.

The chain links TRBV10-3 to TRBJ2-3, with 8 nucleotides matching TRBD2. Per germline, CDR1 ENHRY and CDR2 SYGVKD. Germline trimming cut 4 bases from V and 5 bases from J; bases unmatched to any gene: 8. The CDR3 extends over 15 amino acids. The CDR3 reads CAISVGTAGEDTQYF. The CDR3 nucleotides read TGTGCCATCAGTGTAGGAACAGCGGGAGAAGATACGCAGTATTTT.

The count of this clone is one. The chain combines TRBV5-6 with TRBJ1-2; TRBD1 is a possible D gene (5 bases). V dropped 2 bases and J dropped 4 bases, with 15 bases sitting between them. This CDR3 has 15 amino acids. From germline, CDR1 is SGHDT and CDR2 YYEEEE. CDR3 DNA sequence: TGTGCCAGCAGCTTAGGGACCGACAGAGTCTATGGCTACACCTTC. Its translation: CASSLGTDRVYGYTF.

The V call is TRBV19, the J call TRBJ2-5, with D perhaps TRBD1 or TRBD2 (5 bases each). Germline assignment: CDR1 LNHDA and CDR2 SQIVND (reference sequence). The germline V and J ends were trimmed by 1 base and 4 bases, with 10 bases remaining between them. The CDR3 is 14 amino acids. CDR3 DNA sequence: TGTGCCAGTAGTATAGCTAGTGGGGGAGAGACCCAGTACTTC. Its protein product is CASSIASGGETQYF. Looking up the rest from reference TRBV19 and TRBJ2-5 gives the full variable domain: DGGITQSPKYLFRKEGQNVTLSCEQNLNHDAMYWYRQDPGQGLRLIYYSQIVNDFQKGDIAEGYSVSREKKESFPLTVTSAQKNPTAFYLCASSIASGGETQYFGPGTRLLVL.

This chain links TRBV3-1 (or the pseudogene TRBV3-2) with TRBJ1-3, with D unclear. The germline V gene has CDR1 LGHDT and CDR2 YNNKEL (reference sequence). V dropped 1 base and J dropped 2 bases, with 6 bases sitting between them. The CDR3 is 14 residues long. The CDR3 spells CASSQGTTGNTIYF. CDR3 sequence (DNA): TGTGCCAGCAGCCAAGGAACAACTGGAAACACCATATATTTT.

The chain has TRBV6-5 and TRBJ1-1; D remains unclear. Per the germline V gene, CDR1 is MNHEY and CDR2 is SVGAGI. V was pared by 2 bases and J by 1 base, with 5 bases between. This CDR3 has 13 amino acids. CDR3 coding DNA: TGTGCCAGCAGTTACAACAGGAACACTGAAGCTTTCTTT. This codes for CASSYNRNTEAFF.

The chain employs TRBV19 and TRBJ2-7; D gene unclear. The CDR3 contains 15 residues. Looked up from germline, CDR1 is LNHDA and CDR2 is SQIVND (reference sequence). Trimming shortened V by 3 bases and J by 3 bases, and 15 bases separated the two germline ends. For the CDR3, the DNA is TGTGCCAGTAGTATTGGTGGAGACGGGCTCTACGAGCAGTACTTC. Its translation is CASSIGGDGLYEQYF. The variable domain in full, with the rest retrieved from reference TRBV19 and TRBJ2-7, is DGGITQSPKYLFRKEGQNVTLSCEQNLNHDAMYWYRQDPGQGLRLIYYSQIVNDFQKGDIAEGYSVSREKKESFPLTVTSAQKNPTAFYLCASSIGGDGLYEQYFGPGTRLTVT.

The table lists this clone with a count of one. V gene TRBV6-5 combines with J gene TRBJ1-3; D remains ambiguous. Germline lookup yields CDR1 MNHEY and CDR2 SVGAGI. The ends were cut back, 8 bases at V and 0 bases at J, with 14 bases in the middle. This CDR3 comprises 15 residues. CDR3 residues: CASHLTEDSGNTIYF. In nucleotides, the CDR3 is TGTGCCAGCCATCTCACCGAAGACTCTGGAAACACCATATATTTT.

This chain connects TRBV10-3 to TRBJ2-7, with TRBD1 as a possible D gene (5 bases). CDR3 length: 14 residues. Trimming pared 4 bases from V and 3 bases from J, leaving 13 bases between. CDR1 and CDR2 from the germline V gene are ENHRY and SYGVKD. The CDR3 DNA reads TGTGCCATCAGTGCAGGGAAGGGTCTCTACGAGCAGTACTTC. It encodes CAISAGKGLYEQYF.

This chain links TRBV5-1 with TRBJ1-1; the D gene is possibly TRBD1 (5 bases). Germline CDR1 reads SGHRS; CDR2 reads YFSETQ. This CDR3 is built from 14 residues. V lost 0 bases, J lost 3 bases, and 9 bases lay in between. The CDR3 region has the DNA TGCGCCAGCAGCTTGGGCAGGGTGGACACTGAAGCTTTCTTT. Residues: CASSLGRVDTEAFF.

The V gene is TRBV6-1, the J gene TRBJ1-5; 10 bases align to TRBD1. Trimming at V came to 4 bases and at J to 4 bases, leaving 13 bases not matched to a gene. This CDR3 comprises 18 residues. Germline CDR1 MNHNS, CDR2 SASEGT. DNA of the CDR3: TGTGCCAGCAGTGGACTACAGACAGGGGGCCTTTTTAATCAGCCCCAGCATTTT. Translation: CASSGLQTGGLFNQPQHF.

This chain connects TRBV7-2 to TRBJ1-5; 7 positions agree with TRBD1. J was trimmed by 4 bases and V by 5 bases; bases with no gene match: 8. Germline values: CDR1 SGHTA, CDR2 FQGNSA. The CDR3 totals 15 residues. This CDR3 reads CASSPTGKGNQPQHF. CDR3 DNA: TGTGCCAGCAGCCCGACAGGGAAGGGAAATCAGCCCCAGCATTTT.

This chain uses TRBV6-5 with TRBJ1-2; 12 nucleotides align to TRBD1. Germline V gene data show CDR1 as MNHEY and CDR2 as SVGAGI. The CDR3 contains 14 residues. V shed 2 bases and J 7 bases; nucleotides not matched to a gene: 2. The CDR3 loop is CASSYTGQGAGYTF. CDR3 nucleotide sequence: TGTGCCAGCAGTTACACGGGACAGGGGGCTGGCTACACCTTC.

Only one count was recorded for this clone. The chain carries TRBV5-5 and TRBJ2-5, with D possibly being TRBD1 or TRBD2 (7 bases each). V lost 4 bases and J 7 bases, leaving 20 bases between the germline ends. From germline, CDR1 is SGHKS and CDR2 YYEKEE (reference sequence). The CDR3 contains 15 residues. The CDR3 bases are TGTGCCAGCAGCCCCGGGGGGATCCCAGGGGGGACCCAGTACTTC. Residues: CASSPGGIPGGTQYF.

This chain joins TRBV11-2 and TRBJ2-3, with D possibly TRBD2 on 5 matching bases. V was pared by 10 bases and J by 1 base, with 12 bases between. This CDR3 contains 13 residues. Germline V gives CDR1 SGHAT, CDR2 FQNNGV. The CDR3 loop reads CATEGQRTDTQYF. Here the CDR3 DNA reads TGTGCCACCGAGGGCCAACGCACAGATACGCAGTATTTT. Based on the CDR3 plus reference TRBV11-2 and TRBJ2-3, the full variable domain is EAGVAQSPRYKIIEKRQSVAFWCNPISGHATLYWYQQILGQGPKLLIQFQNNGVVDDSQLPKDRFSAERLKGVDSTLKIQPAKLEDSAVYLCATEGQRTDTQYFGPGTRLTVL.

This sequence joins TRBV6-4 and TRBJ2-7; a weak D match, TRBD2 (5 bases). V lost 2 bases to trimming and J lost 0 bases, with 14 bases between them. CDR3 length: 16 residues. Per germline, CDR1 MRHNA and CDR2 SNTAGT. CDR3 DNA sequence: TGTGCCAGCAGTGACGGGCTAGTAGGGAGCTCCTACGAGCAGTACTTC. Residues: CASSDGLVGSSYEQYF.

This clone appeared a few times. The chain has TRBV29-1 and TRBJ2-2; maybe TRBD2 (7 bases). The V gene lost 4 bases and the J gene lost 7 bases, with 25 bases spanning the gap. From germline, CDR1 is SQVTM and CDR2 ANQGSEA. The CDR3 is 17 residues long. The CDR3 DNA is TGCAGCGTTGTCCGGTTCTCAGGGGCCCCGGGGGGCGGGGAGCTGTTTTTT. Translated, it gives CSVVRFSGAPGGGELFF.

The chain links TRBV3-1 (or the pseudogene TRBV3-2) to TRBJ1-6; 9 nucleotides agree with TRBD1. The CDR3 runs 15 residues. Germline V gene sequence: CDR1 LGHDT, CDR2 YNNKEL (reference sequence). V lost 4 bases and J lost 9; bases outside the gene matches: 7. CDR3 amino acids: CASSPPGTGTSPLHF. The DNA for the CDR3 is TGTGCCAGCAGCCCTCCCGGGACAGGGACTTCACCCCTCCACTTT.

V gene TRBV29-1 combines with J gene TRBJ2-7; 7 positions agree with TRBD2. CDR3 length: 14 residues. The junction had 9 bases not matched to a gene; V was cut back by 5 bases and J by 2 bases. Germline lookup yields CDR1 SQVTM and CDR2 ANQGSEA. The CDR3 region has the DNA TGCAGCGTTTTTTTCAGCGGGAAAACCTACGAGCAGTACTTC. This codes for CSVFFSGKTYEQYF.

The chain has TRBV15 and TRBJ1-5; 8 positions agree with TRBD1. The J segment lost 7 bases and the V segment lost 5 bases, leaving 28 bases of the junction unmatched. Germline lookup yields CDR1 LNHNV and CDR2 YYDKDF (reference sequence). There are 21 residues in the CDR3. The CDR3 coding sequence is TGTGCCACCAGCTCCCGCTACCCCGGGACAGGCGCTGCCACCTTTAACCAGCCCCAGCATTTT. As protein: CATSSRYPGTGAATFNQPQHF.

The chain joins TRBV10-3 to TRBJ2-1, with unresolved D. The V end was cut by 4 bases, the J end by 8 bases, with 15 bases between. Per germline, CDR1 ENHRY and CDR2 SYGVKD. The CDR3 is 14 amino acids. The CDR3 loop reads CAISVATTTHEQFF. The CDR3 region has the DNA TGTGCCATCAGTGTTGCGACGACGACGCATGAGCAGTTCTTC.

This chain connects TRBV2 to TRBJ1-5; D ambiguous. V was shortened by 4 bases and J by 3 bases, with 13 bases between the two germline ends. The CDR3 is made up of 15 amino acids. Germline V gene lookup returns CDR1 SNHLY and CDR2 FYNNEI. The CDR3 sequence: CASSGQVNYNQPQHF. As DNA, the CDR3 is TGTGCCAGCAGTGGGCAGGTAAATTACAATCAGCCCCAGCATTTT.

V is TRBV7-3 and J is TRBJ1-3; D possibly corresponds to TRBD1 (6 bases). Germline V gives CDR1 SGHTA, CDR2 FQGTGA. Trimming stripped 5 bases from V and 4 bases from J, with 12 bases between. The CDR3 sequence is 14 residues long. CDR3 sequence: CASSPNRGGNTIYF. CDR3 in DNA: TGTGCCAGCAGCCCTAATAGGGGGGGAAACACCATATATTTT.

This clone was picked up one time. The J gene is TRBJ1-1, the V gene TRBV28; unclear D gene. The V gene lost 0 bases and the J gene lost 0 bases, with 8 bases spanning the gap. Germline V gene data show CDR1 as MDHEN and CDR2 as SYDVKM. The CDR3 is 15 residues long. Here the CDR3 DNA reads TGTGCCAGCAGTTTATGGGCAGAAATGAACACTGAAGCTTTCTTT. Protein product: CASSLWAEMNTEAFF. Drawing the rest from reference TRBV28 and TRBJ1-1, the complete variable domain is DVKVTQSSRYLVKRTGEKVFLECVQDMDHENMFWYRQDPGLGLRLIYFSYDVKMKEKGDIPEGYSVSREKKERFSLILESASTNQTSMYLCASSLWAEMNTEAFFGQGTRLTVV.